This entry lists 18 T cell receptor beta chains sequenced from one sample in a study of cytomegalovirus exposure and HLA in healthy donors. Primers: 60 Vbeta forward and 13 Jbeta reverse. Libraries were prepared by immunoSEQ multiplex PCR; TCRdb keeps only in-frame clonotypes and omits some of them. The repertoire holds under 200,000 clones, with around 80% as singletons. The material sequenced was PBMCs. The receptors stem from a man between 35 and 55 years old in good health and CMV-seronegative.

CDR3 bases: TGTGCCAGCAGCTTAGGGTCGATTCGGACAGGGAGAGGCGAGCAGTACTTC. As protein: CASSLGSIRTGRGEQYF. The chain joins TRBV5-6 to TRBJ2-5, with 8 bases fitting TRBD1. The DNA end is a closer match to TRBJ2-7, so the J assignment may be wrong. The CDR3 sequence is 17 residues long. The germline V gene encodes CDR1 SGHDT and CDR2 YYEEEE.

This sequence joins TRBV6-5 and TRBJ1-2; a possible D gene is TRBD1 (5 bases). Trimming removed 2 bases at V and 2 bases at J, with 9 bases between. The CDR3 has 14 residues. Germline lookup yields CDR1 MNHEY and CDR2 SVGAGI. This chain's CDR3 is CASSYQGSNYGYTF. In DNA, the CDR3 is TGTGCCAGCAGTTACCAGGGATCCAACTATGGCTACACCTTC.

This clone was recorded a few times. This chain connects TRBV7-8 to TRBJ2-7; the match to TRBD1 covers 9 bases. The CDR3 is made up of 14 amino acids. Trimming at V came to 3 bases and at J to 4 bases, leaving 4 bases not matched to a gene. Germline-derived CDR1 and CDR2 are SGHVS and FQNEAQ. In nucleotides, the CDR3 is TGTGCCAGCAGCTTCGGACAGGGGAGATACGAGCAGTACTTC. Translated: CASSFGQGRYEQYF.

J is TRBJ1-1 and V is TRBV5-1; 7 nucleotides align to TRBD1. Germline CDR1 is SGHRS and CDR2 is YFSETQ. J gave up 1 base and V 10 bases, and 10 bases lay outside the gene matches. The CDR3 runs to 14 residues. CDR3 loop: CAGETGKTNTEAFF. The CDR3, as DNA: TGCGCCGGGGAGACAGGGAAGACGAACACTGAAGCTTTCTTT. The whole variable domain, filled in from reference TRBV5-1 and TRBJ1-1, reads KAGVTQTPRYLIKTRGQQVTLSCSPISGHRSVSWYQQTPGQGLQFLFEYFSETQRNKGNFPGRFSGRQFSNSRSEMNVSTLELGDSALYLCAGETGKTNTEAFFGQGTRLTVV.

This clone was found once. The chain is built from TRBV5-1 and TRBJ1-2, with 9 bases identical to TRBD1. Germline trimming cut 4 bases from V and 6 bases from J; bases unmatched to any gene: 10. The CDR3 totals 15 residues. The germline V gene encodes CDR1 SGHRS and CDR2 YFSETQ. CDR3 coding DNA: TGCGCCAGCAGCCAACGGGACAGGGCTTTAAATGGCTACACCTTC. This gives the protein CASSQRDRALNGYTF.

The chain carries TRBV6-5 and TRBJ2-7, with TRBD2 matching 7 bases. CDR1 and CDR2 (germline): MNHEY, SVGAGI. The CDR3 spans 13 residues. J was trimmed by 0 bases and V by 8 bases; bases with no gene match: 4. In DNA, the CDR3 is TGTGCCAGCGGGGGGGGGTTCTCCTACGAGCAGTACTTC. Its protein is CASGGGFSYEQYF.

This clone was seen once. The J gene is TRBJ2-5, the V gene TRBV6-1; the D gene is possibly TRBD1 (6 bases). The V and J ends lost 1 base and 4 bases respectively, with 16 bases between them. The CDR3 contains 16 residues. Germline V gives CDR1 MNHNS, CDR2 SASEGT. In nucleotides, the CDR3 is TGTGCCAGCAGTGAAGTTTTGGGGGCGGTAGGAGAGACCCAGTACTTC. It codes for CASSEVLGAVGETQYF.

The V call is TRBV7-8, the J call TRBJ2-3; 9 bases are a match to TRBD2. Germline V lookup: CDR1 SGHVS, CDR2 FQNEAQ. V gave up 1 base and J gave up 2 bases; unmatched junction bases: 4. The length of the CDR3 is 16 residues. CDR3 sequence (DNA): TGTGCCAGCAGCTTAGGTCAGCGGGGGGCCACAGATACGCAGTATTTT. Translating it yields CASSLGQRGATDTQYF.

The V and J genes are TRBV7-9 and TRBJ2-1; TRBD2 matches 7 bases. CDR1 and CDR2 (germline): SEHNR, FQNEAQ (reference sequence). The CDR3 extends over 15 amino acids. J lost 2 bases, V lost 2 bases, and 3 bases had no gene match. The CDR3 nucleotides read TGTGCCAGCAGCTTACCGGGAGGAGCCTACAATGAGCAGTTCTTC. It yields the protein CASSLPGGAYNEQFF.

The chain combines TRBV5-8 with TRBJ2-1, with D maybe TRBD2 (7 bases). This CDR3 has 15 amino acids. The germline CDR1 and CDR2 sequences are SGHTS and YDEGEE. The ends were cut back, 2 bases at V and 2 bases at J, with 11 bases in the middle. CDR3 sequence (DNA): TGTGCCAGCAGCTTCCGGGGGGCCGCCTACAATGAGCAGTTCTTC. Encoded protein: CASSFRGAAYNEQFF. Combining the CDR3 with reference TRBV5-8 and TRBJ2-1 gives the whole variable domain EAGVTQSPTHLIKTRGQQATLRCSPISGHTSVYWYQQALGLGLQFLLWYDEGEERNRGNFPPRFSGRQFPNYSSELNVNALELEDSALYLCASSFRGAAYNEQFFGPGTRLTVL.

This clone was seen just once. The chain recombines TRBV12-5 with TRBJ1-5, with no clear D. Trimming took 7 bases from V and 7 from J, leaving 11 bases between them. This CDR3 comprises 12 residues. Germline values: CDR1 LGHNT, CDR2 FRNRAP. The chain's CDR3 is CASVRAEQPQHF. CDR3 nucleotides: TGTGCTAGTGTCCGAGCGGAGCAGCCCCAGCATTTT.

In this sample, this clone turned up a few times. The chain employs TRBV9 and TRBJ2-1; 7 bases map to TRBD1. V was pared by 3 bases and J by 2 bases, with 11 bases of the junction left unmatched. The germline gives CDR1 SGDLS, CDR2 YYNGEE. The CDR3 covers 17 residues. The CDR3 coding sequence is TGTGCCAGCAGCGCCGGTATCCAGGGGGTCACCTACAATGAGCAGTTCTTC. It translates to CASSAGIQGVTYNEQFF.

This clone was found once. This sequence joins TRBV11-2 and TRBJ1-1; D is uncertain. The CDR3 spans 14 residues. V lost 5 bases, J lost 3 bases, and 13 bases lay in between. CDR1 and CDR2 from the germline V gene are SGHAT and FQNNGV. CDR3 sequence (DNA): TGTGCCAGCAGCAACGGCGGGGTCGACACTGAAGCTTTCTTT. It encodes CASSNGGVDTEAFF.

This sequence joins TRBV7-3 and TRBJ2-2, with D perhaps matching TRBD2 (5 bases). CDR1 is SGHTA, CDR2 FQGTGA, per germline. The CDR3 is 13 residues long. V lost 1 base, J lost 7 bases, and 7 bases lay in between. The CDR3 nucleotides read TGTGCCAGCAGCTTAATGGCGGGCGGGGAGCTGTTTTTT. This sequence encodes CASSLMAGGELFF.

CDR3 loop: CASSFEGAPNEKLFF. CDR3 nucleotides: TGTGCCAGCAGCTTTGAGGGGGCACCTAATGAAAAACTGTTTTTT. The rearrangement joins TRBV7-9 to TRBJ1-4, with 7 bases lining up with TRBD1. V lost 3 bases to trimming and J lost 3 bases; unmatched junction nucleotides: 4. The CDR3 consists of 15 residues. Germline V gene sequence: CDR1 SEHNR, CDR2 FQNEAQ (reference sequence). The full variable domain, its missing parts supplied by reference TRBV7-9 and TRBJ1-4, is DTGVSQNPRHKITKRGQNVTFRCDPISEHNRLYWYRQTLGQGPEFLTYFQNEAQLEKSRLLSDRFSAERPKGSFSTLEIQRTEQGDSAMYLCASSFEGAPNEKLFFGSGTQLSVL.

The chain is built from TRBV11-2 and TRBJ1-1; tentative D call: TRBD1 (5 bases). V was pared by 1 base and J by 5 bases, with 11 bases between. The germline V gene has CDR1 SGHAT and CDR2 FQNNGV. The CDR3 contains 14 residues. DNA for the CDR3: TGTGCCAGCAGCTTAGTGGAGGGGAAGACTGAAGCTTTCTTT. Its translation: CASSLVEGKTEAFF.

The chain links TRBV5-1 to TRBJ2-5; 9 bases are a match to TRBD2. Germline values: CDR1 SGHRS, CDR2 YFSETQ. CDR3 length: 15 amino acids. With 2 bases clipped from V and 5 bases from J, the junction kept 7 bases outside the gene matches. The chain's CDR3 is CASSFVAGGRETQYF. CDR3 nucleotides: TGCGCCAGCAGCTTCGTTGCGGGAGGGCGGGAGACCCAGTACTTC.

CDR3 nucleotides: TGTGCCACCAGCAGAGAACCGGCCGGAGAAGGCTACACCTTC. Its protein is CATSREPAGEGYTF. The chain uses TRBV15 and TRBJ1-2; D is unresolved. Germline V lookup: CDR1 LNHNV, CDR2 YYDKDF (reference sequence). The CDR3 length is 14 residues. The V end lost 0 bases, the J end lost 8 bases, and 13 bases lay between the germline ends.